By frequency in the sample, the clone carrying this T cell receptor beta chain is medium-sized. Its antigen is still unknown. This record belongs to a study of cytomegalovirus exposure and HLA in healthy donors. Study conclusions and caveats: In all likelihood, a cluster of highly shared sequence variants was a sequencing artifact. The sole available immune exposure information was CMV serostatus. TCR beta V- and J-gene trimming, according to a later analysis, was linked to a missense DCLRE1C variant.

The ends lost 6 bases at V and 0 bases at J; junction bases unmatched: 7. The germline CDR1 and CDR2 sequences are SGHTA and FQGNSA. The CDR3 length is 16 residues. The PCR made use of 60 Vbeta and 13 Jbeta primers. Original processing notes: Around 12 million of about 88 million unique TCR beta chains were shared, per a later count. TCRdb keeps only in-frame clones here, not all; method: immunoSEQ multiplex PCR. V, J and clone size are taken as reported in that table, and D and trimming were inferred from the DNA itself. The table has some 45,000 clones, 40% to 60% seen once. The receptor was isolated from a human donor in good health. The chain recombines TRBV7-2 with TRBJ2-1; 8 bases map to TRBD2. The source material was PBMCs. In DNA, the CDR3 is TGTGCCAGCAGAGAACCGCGGGGGGCCTCCTACAATGAGCAGTTCTTC. It encodes CASREPRGASYNEQFF.